These 8 T cell receptor beta chains were sequenced from one sample in a study of T cell changes during pregnancy in multiple sclerosis (dated by TCRdb to the late 2010s). Receptor libraries were prepared by the immunoSEQ multiplex PCR assay. TCRdb took this table from immuneACCESS and kept in-frame rearrangements with V and J called. Such tables lack part of the clones; where checked against another copy, unresolved V genes explain under half of the gap, and the rest is unexplained. The sample data list roughly 20,000 clones, and 85% to 90% of these were observed just once. The biggest ten clones account for roughly 6.9% of the sample. Here the sequenced sample was CD8+ T cells from peripheral blood mononuclear cells, taken in the first trimester of pregnancy. The receptors were sampled from a female donor with multiple sclerosis, enrolled in a pregnancy study.

The chain employs TRBV7-2 and TRBJ2-2; TRBD2 agrees at 12 bases. V shed 1 base, J shed 7 bases, and the junction held 13 bases outside the gene matches. The CDR3 loop spans 19 amino acids. Germline V gene sequence: CDR1 SGHTA, CDR2 FQGNSA. The CDR3 bases are TGTGCCAGCAGCTTAGTGCCCTCTAGCGGGAGGGCCAAGGGCGGGGAGCTGTTTTTT. Residues: CASSLVPSSGRAKGGELFF.

This clone was picked up a small number of times. This chain joins TRBV15 and TRBJ1-1; TRBD1 matches 9 bases. This CDR3 region has 15 residues. From germline, CDR1 is LNHNV and CDR2 YYDKDF (reference sequence). The V segment lost 2 bases and the J segment 3 bases; nucleotides outside the gene matches: 4. The CDR3 loop reads CATSRLRQGDTEAFF. In DNA, the CDR3 is TGTGCCACCAGCAGACTGAGACAGGGGGACACTGAAGCTTTCTTT. The variable domain in full, with the rest retrieved from reference TRBV15 and TRBJ1-1, is DAMVIQNPRYQVTQFGKPVTLSCSQTLNHNVMYWYQQKSSQAPKLLFHYYDKDFNNEADTPDNFQSRRPNTSFCFLDIRSPGLGDTAMYLCATSRLRQGDTEAFFGQGTRLTVV.

The chain recombines TRBV7-9 with TRBJ2-7; TRBD1 matches at 8 bases. The CDR3 covers 14 residues. V lost 7 bases to trimming and J lost 1 base; unmatched junction nucleotides: 6. CDR1 SEHNR and CDR2 FQNEAQ come from the germline V gene (reference sequence). The chain's CDR3 is CASNSQGVSYEQYF. CDR3 in DNA: TGTGCCAGCAACTCACAGGGGGTTTCCTACGAGCAGTACTTC.

The rearrangement uses TRBV2 and TRBJ2-7, with 7 positions matching TRBD1. Per the germline V gene, CDR1 is SNHLY and CDR2 is FYNNEI. The CDR3 has 15 residues. V shed 0 bases and J 4 bases; nucleotides not matched to a gene: 6. In DNA, the CDR3 is TGTGCCAGCAGTGAAGCGCCCGGGACAGTTTACGAGCAGTACTTC. This gives the protein CASSEAPGTVYEQYF.

The rearrangement uses TRBV7-3 and TRBJ2-7, with D maybe TRBD1 (5 bases). Germline CDR1 is SGHTA and CDR2 is FQGTGA. V dropped 1 base and J dropped 6 bases, with 16 bases sitting between them. This CDR3 spans 15 amino acids. For the CDR3, the DNA is TGTGCCAGCAGCTTAAATGCAGGGTCAGGCGGCGAGCAGTACTTC. Translation gives CASSLNAGSGGEQYF.

This chain links TRBV7-4 with TRBJ2-7; D is uncertain. Germline-derived CDR1 and CDR2 are SGHVT and SQSDAQ. The CDR3 totals 14 residues. The V gene lost 1 base and the J gene lost 1 base, with 8 bases spanning the gap. CDR3 DNA sequence: TGTGCCAGCAGCTTAGAGGCGGCATCCTACGAGCAGTACTTC. This encodes CASSLEAASYEQYF.

The rearrangement uses TRBV19 and TRBJ1-1; unclear D gene. The CDR3 sequence is 13 residues long. Germline lookup yields CDR1 LNHDA and CDR2 SQIVND (reference sequence). V lost 3 bases, J lost 1 base, and 6 bases lay in between. The CDR3 spells CASSIGRNTEAFF. CDR3 sequence (DNA): TGTGCCAGTAGTATTGGTAGGAACACTGAAGCTTTCTTT.

The chain's CDR3 is CASSKGAGTGPYNEQFF. The CDR3 DNA reads as TGTGCCAGCAGCAAAGGAGCCGGGACAGGCCCGTACAATGAGCAGTTCTTC. The chain is built from TRBV21-1 and TRBJ2-1; TRBD1, the D gene given by the table, was not confirmed from the DNA. TRBV21-1 is noted as a pseudogene. This CDR3 region has 17 residues.